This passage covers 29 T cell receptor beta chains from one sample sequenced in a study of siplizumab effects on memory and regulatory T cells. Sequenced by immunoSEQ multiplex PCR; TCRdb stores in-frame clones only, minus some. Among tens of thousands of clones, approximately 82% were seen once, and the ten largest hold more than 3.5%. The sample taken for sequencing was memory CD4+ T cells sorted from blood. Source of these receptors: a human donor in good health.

DNA of the CDR3: TGCGCCAGCAGCGACTACAATGAGCAGTTCTTC. The encoded protein is CASSDYNEQFF. V gene TRBV5-1 combines with J gene TRBJ2-1, with no clear D. Trimming cost V 4 bases and J 3 bases, with 2 bases left between them. The CDR3 consists of 11 residues. The germline V gene encodes CDR1 SGHRS and CDR2 YFSETQ.

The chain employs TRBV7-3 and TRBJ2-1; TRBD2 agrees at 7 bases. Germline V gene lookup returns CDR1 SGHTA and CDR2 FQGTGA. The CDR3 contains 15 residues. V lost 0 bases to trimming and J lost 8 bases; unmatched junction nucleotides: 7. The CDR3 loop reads CASSLTGTKAHEQFF. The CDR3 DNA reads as TGTGCCAGCAGCTTAACCGGGACTAAAGCGCATGAGCAGTTCTTC.

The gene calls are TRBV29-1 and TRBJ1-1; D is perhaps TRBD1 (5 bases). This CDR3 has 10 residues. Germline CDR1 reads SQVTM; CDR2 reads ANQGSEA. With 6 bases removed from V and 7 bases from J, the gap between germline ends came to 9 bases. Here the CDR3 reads CSVADNEAFF. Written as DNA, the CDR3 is TGCAGCGTCGCGGACAATGAAGCTTTCTTT.

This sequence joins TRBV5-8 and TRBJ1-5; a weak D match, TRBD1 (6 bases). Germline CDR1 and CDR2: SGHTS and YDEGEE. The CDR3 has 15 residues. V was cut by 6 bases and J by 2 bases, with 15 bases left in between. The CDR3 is CASTKPGDGNQPQHF. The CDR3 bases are TGTGCCAGCACCAAGCCAGGGGACGGCAATCAGCCCCAGCATTTT.

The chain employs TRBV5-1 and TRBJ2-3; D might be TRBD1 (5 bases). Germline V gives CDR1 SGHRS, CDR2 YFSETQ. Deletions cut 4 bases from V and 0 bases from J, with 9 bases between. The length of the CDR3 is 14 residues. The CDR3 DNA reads TGCGCCAGCAGCCGCAGGGAAAGCACAGATACGCAGTATTTT. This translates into CASSRRESTDTQYF.

The CDR3 loop reads CASSPDRVEGYTF. The CDR3 DNA sequence: TGCGCCAGCAGCCCCGACAGGGTGGAGGGCTACACCTTC. This chain uses TRBV5-1 with TRBJ1-2, with TRBD1 matching 7 bases. With V trimmed by 4 bases and J by 8 bases, 8 bases remained unmatched. The CDR3 is 13 residues long. Germline-derived CDR1 and CDR2 are SGHRS and YFSETQ.

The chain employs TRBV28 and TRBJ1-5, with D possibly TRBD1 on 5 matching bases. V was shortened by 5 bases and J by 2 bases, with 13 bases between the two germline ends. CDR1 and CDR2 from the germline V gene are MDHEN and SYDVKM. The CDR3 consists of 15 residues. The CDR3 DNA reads TGTGCCAGCAGTGGGCCGGGGGGAGGCAATCAGCCCCAGCATTTT. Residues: CASSGPGGGNQPQHF.

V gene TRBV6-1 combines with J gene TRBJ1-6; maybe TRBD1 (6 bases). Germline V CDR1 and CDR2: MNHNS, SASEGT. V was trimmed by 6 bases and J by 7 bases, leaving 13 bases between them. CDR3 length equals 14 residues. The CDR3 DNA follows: TGTGCCAGCAGCCCCGACAGGAGGAATTCACCCCTCCACTTT. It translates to CASSPDRRNSPLHF.

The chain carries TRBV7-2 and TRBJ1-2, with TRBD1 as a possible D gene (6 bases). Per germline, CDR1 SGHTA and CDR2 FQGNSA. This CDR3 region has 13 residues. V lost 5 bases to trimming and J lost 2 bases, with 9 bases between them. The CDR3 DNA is TGTGCCAGCAGCCGTAGGGGGAACTATGGCTACACCTTC. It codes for CASSRRGNYGYTF.

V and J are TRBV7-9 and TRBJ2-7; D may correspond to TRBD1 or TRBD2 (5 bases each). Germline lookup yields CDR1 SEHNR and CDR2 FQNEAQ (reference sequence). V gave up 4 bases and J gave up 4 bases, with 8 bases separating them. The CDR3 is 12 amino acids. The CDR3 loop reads CASSSGPYEQYF. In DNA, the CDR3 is TGTGCCAGCAGCTCGGGGCCTTACGAGCAGTACTTC.

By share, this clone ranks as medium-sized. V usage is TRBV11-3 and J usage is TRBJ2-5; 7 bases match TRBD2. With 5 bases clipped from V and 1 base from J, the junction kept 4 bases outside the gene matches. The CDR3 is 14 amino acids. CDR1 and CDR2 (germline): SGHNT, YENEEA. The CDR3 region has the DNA TGTGCCAGCAGCAAGGGAGGGGCCCAAGAGACCCAGTACTTC. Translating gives CASSKGGAQETQYF.

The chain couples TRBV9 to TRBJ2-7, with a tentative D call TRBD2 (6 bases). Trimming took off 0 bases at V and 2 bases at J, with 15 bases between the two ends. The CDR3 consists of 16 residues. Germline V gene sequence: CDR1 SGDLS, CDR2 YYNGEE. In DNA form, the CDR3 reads TGTGCCAGCAGCGTAGGCGGGATCGGAGGGGCCTACGAGCAGTACTTC. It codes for CASSVGGIGGAYEQYF.

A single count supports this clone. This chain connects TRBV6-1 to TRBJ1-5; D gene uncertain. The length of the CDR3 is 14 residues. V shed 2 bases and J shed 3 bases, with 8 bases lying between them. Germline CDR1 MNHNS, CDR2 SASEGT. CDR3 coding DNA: TGTGCCAGCAGTGAATCGGGCACCAATCAGCCCCAGCATTTT. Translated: CASSESGTNQPQHF.

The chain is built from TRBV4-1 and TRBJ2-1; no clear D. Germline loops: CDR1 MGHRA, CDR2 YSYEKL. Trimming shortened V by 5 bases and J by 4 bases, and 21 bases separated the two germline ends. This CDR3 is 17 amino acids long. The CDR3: CASSAQTSPLIYNEQFF. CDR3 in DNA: TGCGCCAGCAGCGCACAGACATCTCCCTTGATTTACAATGAGCAGTTCTTC.

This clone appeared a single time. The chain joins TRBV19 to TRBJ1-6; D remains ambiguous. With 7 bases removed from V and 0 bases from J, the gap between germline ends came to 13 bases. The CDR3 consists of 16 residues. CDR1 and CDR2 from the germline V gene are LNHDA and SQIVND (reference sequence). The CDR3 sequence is CASKSEALSYNSPLHF. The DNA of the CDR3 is TGTGCCAGTAAGAGCGAGGCCCTCTCCTATAATTCACCCCTCCACTTT.

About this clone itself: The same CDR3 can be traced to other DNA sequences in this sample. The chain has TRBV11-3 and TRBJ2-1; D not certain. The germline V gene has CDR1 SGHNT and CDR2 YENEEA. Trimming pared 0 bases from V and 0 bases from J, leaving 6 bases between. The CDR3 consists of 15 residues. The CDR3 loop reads CASSLESSSYNEQFF. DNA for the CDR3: TGTGCCAGCAGCTTAGAGTCTAGCTCCTACAATGAGCAGTTCTTC.

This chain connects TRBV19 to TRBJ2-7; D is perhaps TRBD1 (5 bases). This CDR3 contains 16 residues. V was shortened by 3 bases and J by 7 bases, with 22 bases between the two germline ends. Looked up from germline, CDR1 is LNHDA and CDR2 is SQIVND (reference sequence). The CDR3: CASSIRSGHDLQEQYF. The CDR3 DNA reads TGTGCCAGTAGTATTAGGTCTGGACACGACCTACAAGAGCAGTACTTC.

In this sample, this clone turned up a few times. CDR3 amino acids: CASSSGGLESEQYF. In DNA, the CDR3 is TGCGCCAGCAGCTCCGGCGGGCTTGAGAGCGAGCAGTACTTC. The rearrangement links TRBV5-1 to TRBJ2-7; possibly TRBD2 for D (5 bases). CDR3 length equals 14 residues. Trimming removed 3 bases at V and 6 bases at J, with 16 bases between. Germline-derived CDR1 and CDR2 are SGHRS and YFSETQ.

In DNA form, the CDR3 reads TGTGCCAGCTCACCCGTTCAGGGGGCCAACGAGCAGTACTTC. This sequence encodes CASSPVQGANEQYF. The V and J genes are TRBV18 and TRBJ2-7, with TRBD1 matching over 8 bases. The CDR3 sequence is 14 residues long. V gave up 3 bases and J gave up 5 bases; unmatched junction bases: 6. The germline CDR1 and CDR2 sequences are KGHSH and LQKENI. The entire variable domain, with the rest obtained from reference TRBV18 and TRBJ2-7, is as follows: NAGVMQNPRHLVRRRGQEARLRCSPMKGHSHVYWYRQLPEEGLKFMVYLQKENIIDESGMPKERFSAEFPKEGPSILRIQQVVRGDSAAYFCASSPVQGANEQYFGPGTRLTVT.

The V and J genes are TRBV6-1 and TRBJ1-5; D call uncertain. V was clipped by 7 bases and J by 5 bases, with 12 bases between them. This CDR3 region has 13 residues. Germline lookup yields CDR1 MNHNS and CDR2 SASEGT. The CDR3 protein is CASTREADQPQHF. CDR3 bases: TGTGCCAGCACTCGCGAGGCCGATCAGCCCCAGCATTTT.

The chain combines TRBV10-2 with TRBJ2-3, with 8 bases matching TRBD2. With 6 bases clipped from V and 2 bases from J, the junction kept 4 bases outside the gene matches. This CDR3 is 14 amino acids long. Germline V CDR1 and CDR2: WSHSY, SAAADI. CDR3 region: CASRVAGPTDTQYF. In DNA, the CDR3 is TGCGCCAGCAGAGTAGCGGGACCCACAGATACGCAGTATTTT.

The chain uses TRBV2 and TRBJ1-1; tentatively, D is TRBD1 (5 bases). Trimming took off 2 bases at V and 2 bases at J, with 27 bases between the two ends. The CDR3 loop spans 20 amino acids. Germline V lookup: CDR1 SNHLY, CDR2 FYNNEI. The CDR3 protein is CASSEWATRIGEGDNTEAFF. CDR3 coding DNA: TGTGCCAGCAGTGAATGGGCAACACGCATTGGGGAAGGGGATAACACTGAAGCTTTCTTT.

CDR3 in amino acids: CASSRTGESTEAFF. The CDR3 DNA sequence: TGCGCCAGCAGCAGAACAGGGGAGAGCACTGAAGCTTTCTTT. The V call is TRBV5-1, the J call TRBJ1-1; 7 bases fit TRBD1. The CDR3 extends over 14 amino acids. Germline values: CDR1 SGHRS, CDR2 YFSETQ. Trimming cost V 4 bases and J 4 bases; bases outside gene matches: 7.

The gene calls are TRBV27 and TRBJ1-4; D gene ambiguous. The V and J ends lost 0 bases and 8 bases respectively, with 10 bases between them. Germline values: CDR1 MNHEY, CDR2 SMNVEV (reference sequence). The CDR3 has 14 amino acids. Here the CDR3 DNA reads TGTGCCAGCAGTTTATCGCCCCCGGGAGAAAAACTGTTTTTT. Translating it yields CASSLSPPGEKLFF. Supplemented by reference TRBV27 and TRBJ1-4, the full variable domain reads EAQVTQNPRYLITVTGKKLTVTCSQNMNHEYMSWYRQDPGLGLRQIYYSMNVEVTDKGDVPEGYKVSRKEKRNFPLILESPSPNQTSLYFCASSLSPPGEKLFFGSGTQLSVL.

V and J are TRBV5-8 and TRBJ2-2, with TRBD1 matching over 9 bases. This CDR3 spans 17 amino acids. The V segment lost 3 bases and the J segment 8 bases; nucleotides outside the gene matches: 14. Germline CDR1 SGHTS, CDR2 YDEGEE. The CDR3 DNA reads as TGTGCCAGCAGCTACTACGAAGGGACAGGGAGTCGTGGGGAGCTGTTTTTT. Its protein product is CASSYYEGTGSRGELFF.

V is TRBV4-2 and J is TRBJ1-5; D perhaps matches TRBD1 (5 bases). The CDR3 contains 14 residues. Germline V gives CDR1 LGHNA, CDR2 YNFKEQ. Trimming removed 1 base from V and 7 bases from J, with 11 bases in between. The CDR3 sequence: CASSQGAGDQPQHF. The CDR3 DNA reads TGTGCCAGCAGCCAAGGAGCGGGGGACCAGCCCCAGCATTTT.

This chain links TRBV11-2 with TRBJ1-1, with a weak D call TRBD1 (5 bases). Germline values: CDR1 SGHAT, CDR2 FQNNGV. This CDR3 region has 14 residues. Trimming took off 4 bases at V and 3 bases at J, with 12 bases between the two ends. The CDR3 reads CASSSVGVHTEAFF. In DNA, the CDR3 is TGTGCCAGCAGCTCCGTAGGGGTTCACACTGAAGCTTTCTTT.

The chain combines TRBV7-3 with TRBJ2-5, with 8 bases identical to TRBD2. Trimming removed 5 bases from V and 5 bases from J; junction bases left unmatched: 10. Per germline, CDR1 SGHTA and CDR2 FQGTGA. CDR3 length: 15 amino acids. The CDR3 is CASSLRGGRRETQYF. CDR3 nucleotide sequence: TGTGCCAGCAGCCTAAGAGGCGGGAGGAGGGAGACCCAGTACTTC.

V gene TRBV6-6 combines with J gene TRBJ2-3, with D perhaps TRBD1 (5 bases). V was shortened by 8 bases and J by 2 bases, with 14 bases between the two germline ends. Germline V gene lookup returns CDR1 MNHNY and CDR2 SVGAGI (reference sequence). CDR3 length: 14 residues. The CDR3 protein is CASQRPGNTDTQYF. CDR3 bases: TGTGCCAGCCAACGCCCAGGGAACACAGATACGCAGTATTTT.